Below, one T cell receptor (beta chain) is given with its context. The antigen is not known. Expressed TCRB transcripts were sequenced, since all the RNA that had been isolated was reverse transcribed. The repertoire was sequenced with immunoSEQ multiplex PCR; TCRdb's copy has only in-frame clones and lacks some. Of 600,000 to 750,000 clones listed, around 12% are singletons. The sample comes from a study of beta chain features in type 1 diabetes. Study-level findings and limits: TCRB CDR3 length was moderately but significantly reduced in all four CD4+ subsets of Type 1 diabetes patients.

This CDR3 is built from 15 residues. CDR1 and CDR2 (germline): MRHNA, SNTAGT. V was trimmed by 3 bases and J by 12 bases, leaving 21 bases between them. Source material: naive CD4+ T cells from blood. The chain carries TRBV6-4 and TRBJ2-1; perhaps TRBD1 as D (6 bases). The source of this sequence is a man in his thirties or forties with type 1 diabetes. The CDR3 nucleotides read TGTGCCAGCAGTGATGATGGGACATATGGGTCTGGGCAGTTCTTC. Translated, it gives CASSDDGTYGSGQFF.